The subject of this entry is one TCR beta chain. Antigen: not known. The entry originates in a study of cytomegalovirus exposure and HLA in healthy donors. Whole-study results and caveats: The tendency of first-cohort TCR clusters to co-occur in the 100 to 150 validation repertoires was identified by a subsequent analysis. Overall, approximately 180 TCR beta chains were annotated as cytomegalovirus-associated.

While the first cohort had fewer than 850 subjects, the donors belonged to the separate validation cohort of fewer than 150 subjects. The table came from immunoSEQ multiplex PCR; TCRdb's copy has only in-frame clones and leaves some out. The sample has fewer than 150,000 clones, roughly 82% seen once. The CDR3 consists of 14 residues. From germline, CDR1 is SEHNR and CDR2 FQNEAQ (reference sequence). The V and J ends lost 4 bases and 3 bases respectively, with 12 bases between them. Sequenced input: PBMCs. This TCR derives from a man younger than 30 in good health and CMV-seronegative. This chain links TRBV7-9 with TRBJ1-2; no clear D gene. CDR3 loop: CASSSVSGDYGYTF. CDR3 in DNA: TGTGCCAGCAGCTCCGTTTCCGGAGACTATGGCTACACCTTC.